This T cell receptor (beta chain) is from a study of shared clonotypes between healthy human individuals. Recent vaccinations or acute infections were absent in the healthy HIV-negative adult donors. About this clone: The antigen remains undetermined.

CDR3 length: 13 amino acids. Germline trimming cut 7 bases from V and 1 base from J; bases unmatched to any gene: 3. Per germline, CDR1 MNHEY and CDR2 SVGAGI. Authors' analysis steps: For the immunoSEQ data, sequences were junction-only without quality scores, so filtering differed. The protocol was immunoSEQ multiplex PCR, while the TCRdb copy is restricted to in-frame clones and leaves out a portion. Clone size and the V and J calls come from that table; the DNA yielded D and trimming. This sample carries about a million clones, roughly 80% of them seen once, and the ten largest clones take about 0.89%. The study, taken as a whole, reports: Clonotype sharing among donors was expected to depend on sequencing depth.

This sequence originates from a man aged 18 to 30 in good health. Some clones in this sample may be carry-over from other donors' samples. This chain joins TRBV6-5 and TRBJ1-1, with 7 bases matching TRBD1. Material for sequencing was memory CD4+ T cells from PBMCs. Described subset: CD45RA-negative fraction. The CDR3 sequence: CASTTGSNTEAFF. In DNA, the CDR3 is TGTGCCAGCACGACAGGGTCGAACACTGAAGCTTTCTTT.